This T cell receptor (beta chain) originates from a study of a mutant IDH1 vaccine in newly diagnosed glioma. Profiling relied on immunoSEQ multiplex PCR, and the TCRdb table lists in-frame clones only, not all of them. In the table there are around 120,000 clones, about 80% of which are singletons. The trim removed 3 bases at V and 6 bases at J, leaving 6 bases unmatched. This CDR3 is built from 15 residues. Germline V CDR1 and CDR2: GTSNPN, SVGIG (reference sequence). Points on this clone: Its antigen is unknown.

Time point given: week 11, during vaccination. In every dose of vaccine, 300 ug of mutant IDH1 20-mer peptide was given alongside topical imiquimod. The V and J genes are TRBV30 and TRBJ2-2; 11 positions match TRBD1. Material: PBMCs, obtained from a glioma patient whose treatment included an IDH1 peptide vaccine. This receptor was taken from a man in his forties or fifties with glioma. CDR3 sequence reads: CAWRRGQGEAGELFF. The CDR3 DNA reads as TGTGCCTGGAGGAGGGGACAGGGGGAAGCCGGGGAGCTGTTTTTT.